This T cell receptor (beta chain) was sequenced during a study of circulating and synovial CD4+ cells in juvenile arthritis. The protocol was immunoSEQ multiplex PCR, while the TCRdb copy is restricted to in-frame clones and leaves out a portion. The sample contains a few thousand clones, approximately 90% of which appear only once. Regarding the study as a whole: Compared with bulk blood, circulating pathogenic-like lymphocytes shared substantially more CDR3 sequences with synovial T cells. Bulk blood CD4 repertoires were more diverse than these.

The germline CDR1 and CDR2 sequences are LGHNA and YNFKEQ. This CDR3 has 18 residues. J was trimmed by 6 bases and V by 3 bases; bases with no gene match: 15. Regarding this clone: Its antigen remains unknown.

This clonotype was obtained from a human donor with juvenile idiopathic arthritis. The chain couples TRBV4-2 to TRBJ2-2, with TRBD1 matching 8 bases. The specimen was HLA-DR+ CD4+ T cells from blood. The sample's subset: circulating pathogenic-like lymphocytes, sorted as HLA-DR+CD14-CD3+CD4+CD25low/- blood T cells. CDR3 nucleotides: TGTGCCAGCAGCCATTACGGACAGGGTGGGTCTACGGCCGGGGAGCTGTTTTTT. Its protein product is CASSHYGQGGSTAGELFF.